These 2 T cell receptor beta chains share one sample of origin, sequenced in a study of T cells in Graves' hyperthyroidism and ophthalmopathy. TCR beta CDR3 regions were amplified from RNA transcripts. An initial round of RT-PCR targeting the TCR CDR3 relied on the HTBI primer set. TCRdb re-called the multiplex PCR reads through MiXCR, storing one row per CDR3 protein. The data show 600,000 or so distinct CDR3 sequences, roughly 15% seen once. Sequencing was performed on blood. All receptors come from a woman aged 50 to 60 with Graves' ophthalmopathy.

This clonotype was detected ten times or more. V and J are TRBV20-1 and TRBJ2-1; 8 bases fit TRBD2. The CDR3 extends over 15 amino acids. V lost 3 bases and J lost 4; bases outside the gene matches: 8. The V gene's germline CDR1 is DFQATT and CDR2 SNEGSKA (reference sequence). The CDR3 sequence: CSASIPGLEYNEQFF. CDR3 nucleotides: TGCAGTGCTAGTATTCCGGGACTAGAATACAATGAGCAGTTCTTC.

This clonotype has just a few counts. This chain joins TRBV20-1 and TRBJ2-7; D uncertain. Germline CDR1 DFQATT, CDR2 SNEGSKA (reference sequence). This CDR3 comprises 15 residues. Trimming pared 5 bases from V and 2 bases from J, leaving 19 bases between. CDR3 residues: CSALQDGKNPYEQYF. The CDR3 DNA sequence: TGCAGTGCTCTCCAAGACGGAAAGAACCCCTACGAGCAGTACTTC.